The 3 T cell receptor beta chains below were found in one sample sequenced in a study of cytomegalovirus exposure and HLA in healthy donors. Primers included in the PCR were 60 Vbeta and 13 Jbeta primers. The assay was immunoSEQ multiplex PCR, and TCRdb's table has in-frame clones only and misses some. The table shows 150,000 to 200,000 clones, with about four fifths occurring only once. The specimen was PBMCs. Every receptor here comes from a woman aged 45 to 65 in good health and CMV-seronegative.

A remark on this clone: One end of the junction varies from germline; a read error may be responsible. The CDR3, as DNA: TGTGCCAGCACTTTACAGGGGGGTTTTTACGAGCAGTACTTC. Encoded protein: CASTLQGGFYEQYF. This chain uses TRBV28 with TRBJ2-7, with TRBD1 matching 8 bases. CDR1 and CDR2 (germline): MDHEN, SYDVKM. This CDR3 comprises 14 residues.

The chain combines TRBV30 with TRBJ2-1; tentative D call: TRBD1 (6 bases). This CDR3 has 13 residues. The V end lost 6 bases, the J end lost 9 bases, and 18 bases lay between the germline ends. CDR1 and CDR2 (germline): GTSNPN, SVGIG (reference sequence). CDR3 sequence: CACSGDKITEQFF. The DNA of the CDR3 is TGTGCCTGCTCCGGGGACAAAATTACTGAGCAGTTCTTC.

The rearrangement links TRBV2 to TRBJ2-3, with TRBD1 identical over 7 bases. From germline, CDR1 is SNHLY and CDR2 FYNNEI. V trimming: 5 bases; J trimming: 1 base; junction bases outside the gene matches: 3. The CDR3 extends over 14 amino acids. Here the CDR3 reads CASSNTGGTDTQYF. The CDR3 DNA follows: TGTGCCAGCAGTAATACAGGGGGCACAGATACGCAGTATTTT.